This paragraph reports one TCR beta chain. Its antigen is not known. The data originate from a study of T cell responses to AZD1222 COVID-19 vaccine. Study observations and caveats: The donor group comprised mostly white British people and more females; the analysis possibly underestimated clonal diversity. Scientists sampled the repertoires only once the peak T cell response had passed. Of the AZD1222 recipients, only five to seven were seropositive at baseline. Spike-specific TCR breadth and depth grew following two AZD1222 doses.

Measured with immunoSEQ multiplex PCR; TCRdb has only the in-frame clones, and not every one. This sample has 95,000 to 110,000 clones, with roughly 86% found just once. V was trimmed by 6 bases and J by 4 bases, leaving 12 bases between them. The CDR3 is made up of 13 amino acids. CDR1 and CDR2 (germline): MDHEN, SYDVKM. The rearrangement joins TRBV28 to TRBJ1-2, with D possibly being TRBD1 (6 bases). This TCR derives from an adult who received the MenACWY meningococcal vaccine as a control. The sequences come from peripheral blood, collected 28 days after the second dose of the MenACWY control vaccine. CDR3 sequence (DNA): TGTGCCAGCAGGCTGGGACACCTCTATGGCTACACCTTC. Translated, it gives CASRLGHLYGYTF.